This TCR beta chain emerged from a study of human T cells and chemical hapten exposure. Study-wide background: Read at 6 days, the patch tests placed 0.01% DPC on the upper back.

Findings and limits, study-wide: PT1 expanded TCR numbers rose with patch test score. Controls had significantly fewer large CDR3 similarity clusters than were formed by expanded TCRs. TCRs exceeding 1 in 1000 frequency stayed unchanged with DPC sensitization.

This clonotype has at least ten counts. Its antigen is as yet unknown. At one end, the junction sequence differs from germline, possibly due to a read error. The time point was: patch test 1, 2 weeks after DPC sensitization. As to treatment: therapeutic diphenylcyclopropenone sensitization with weekly scalp DPC. TCRdb redid the calling of the RACE reads with MiXCR, one entry per CDR3 protein. This table holds about 380,000 distinct CDR3 sequences, roughly 4.8% found once. Sample: whole blood, taken in connection with sensitization to the hapten diphenylcyclopropenone (DPC). This receptor was identified in a woman aged 45-65 years with alopecia areata. Some clones in this sample may be carry-over from other donors' samples.

The CDR3 nucleotides read TGTGCCAGCAGTCCAGAGGGCCACAAATCCAGGTTT. Its protein is CASSPEGHKSRF. The chain is built from TRBV7-2 and TRBJ1-1, with no clear D. CDR1 SGHTA and CDR2 FQGNSA come from the germline V gene. The CDR3 is 12 amino acids.